This T cell receptor (beta chain) was sequenced in a study of cytomegalovirus exposure and HLA in healthy donors. Points from the study as a whole: Because they were indistinguishable, some V segments, including TRBV6-2 and TRBV6-3, were excluded.

Regarding this clone: What it binds is unknown.

The germline CDR1 and CDR2 sequences are MNHEY and SMNVEV (reference sequence). CDR3 length: 14 amino acids. V shed 6 bases and J 6 bases; nucleotides not matched to a gene: 4. PCR involved 60 Vbeta and 13 Jbeta primers. Only in-frame clones appear in the TCRdb table, and some are missing; sequencing was by immunoSEQ multiplex PCR. The sample holds fewer than 200,000 clones, approximately 90% seen once. This clonotype was sampled from a woman aged 25 to 39 in good health and CMV-seronegative. The chain couples TRBV27 to TRBJ2-2, with 10 bases matching TRBD1. The sequenced sample consisted of PBMCs. The CDR3 DNA reads as TGTGCCAGCAGGGGGACAGGGGCGTCCGGGGAGCTGTTTTTT. It yields the protein CASRGTGASGELFF.